The 2 T cell receptor beta chains below come from one sample, sequenced in a study of response to subunit inactivated influenza vaccine. A single record per CDR3 protein comes from TCRdb applying MiXCR to the RT-PCR reads. The sample carries some 570,000 distinct CDR3 sequences, about 11% recorded once. These data also formed part of another study, on T cells expressing NK-cell markers. That investigation notes: Generation of TCR beta cDNA was performed by 5'RACE template switching incorporating UMIs.

Here the sequenced sample was PBMCs from blood, taken on the day of vaccination. These receptors originate from a man over 45 who received an inactivated influenza vaccine.

The chain employs TRBV27 and TRBJ1-1; D is unclear. With 0 bases removed from V and 6 bases from J, the gap between germline ends came to 23 bases. Germline loops: CDR1 MNHEY, CDR2 SMNVEV (reference sequence). The CDR3 totals 18 residues. This CDR3 is CASSLSFRTWSLVAEAFF. CDR3 coding DNA: TGTGCCAGCAGTTTATCGTTTCGTACCTGGAGTCTTGTCGCTGAAGCTTTCTTT.

This chain uses TRBV10-3 with TRBJ1-1; the D gene is possibly TRBD1 (5 bases). There are 16 residues in the CDR3. Germline CDR1 ENHRY, CDR2 SYGVKD. Trimming removed 0 bases from V and 0 bases from J, with 11 bases in between. This CDR3 reads CAISESRGRVNTEAFF. The CDR3 DNA sequence: TGTGCCATCAGTGAGTCGAGGGGCCGGGTGAACACTGAAGCTTTCTTT.